One T cell receptor (beta chain) is described in this entry. Its antigen is currently unknown. Profiled with immunoSEQ multiplex PCR; TCRdb holds only in-frame clones, not every one. The sample lists over 95,000 clones, 93% occurring once. These data are taken from a study of siplizumab effects on memory and regulatory T cells. Study-level results: Unstimulated subsets were the mapping target of only a minor fraction of alloreactive clones. Roughly 80-95% of proliferating CD4+ or CD8+ clones defied assignment to a naive or memory phenotype. Alloreactive sequences that could be traced to unstimulated CD4+ memory cells showed a significant reduction under siplizumab. Versus roughly 27% in controls, the mappable alloreactive CD4+ clones averaged about 63% Treg-derived with siplizumab.

This CDR3 comprises 12 residues. CDR1 is MNHEY and CDR2 is SVGAGI in the germline V gene. V was trimmed by 10 bases and J by 2 bases, leaving 11 bases between them. V usage is TRBV6-5 and J usage is TRBJ2-5; D might be TRBD1 (6 bases). Sequenced material: non-Treg CD4+ T cells sorted from blood. This receptor was obtained from a human donor in good health. CDR3 bases: TGTGCCACCGGACAGAATCAAGAGACCCAGTACTTC. Its protein product is CATGQNQETQYF.